This T cell receptor (beta chain) was sequenced for a study of STAT3 mutations in large granular lymphocyte leukemia. Study at large: Roughly half the longitudinally sequenced T-LGLL patients had canonical STAT3 mutations.

Produced via immunoSEQ multiplex PCR; TCRdb's table is partial and in-frame only. The sample shows around 6,600 clones, around three fifths of them seen only once. For this clone: Antigen: not known.

Study conclusions and caveats: In several patients, dominant TCR clone burden exceeded STAT3 mutant burden. Every T-LGLL patient had at least one immunodominant TCRbeta clonotype. In about 35% of the 18 patients, new TCR clonotypes emerged after therapy.

The CDR3 sequence is 15 residues long. V was trimmed by 6 bases and J by 4 bases, leaving 16 bases between them. Per germline, CDR1 WSHSY and CDR2 SAAADI. The chain employs TRBV10-2 and TRBJ2-1; D may be TRBD1 or TRBD2 (6 bases each). This clonotype was obtained from a boy aged 5-17 years with T-cell large granular lymphocyte leukemia. Some clones in this sample may be carry-over from other donors' samples. The specimen sequenced was peripheral blood mononuclear cells. The CDR3 nucleotides are TGCGCCAGCAGCGGGGGACAATCCCAATACAATGAGCAGTTCTTC. Amino acids: CASSGGQSQYNEQFF.